This TCR beta chain was profiled in a study of cytomegalovirus exposure and HLA in healthy donors. Study-level results: A list of roughly 180 TCR beta chains associated with cytomegalovirus was given. Despite most TCR sequences being rare, some public TCRs occurred in many donors. It was reportedly the case that the classifier diagnosed cytomegalovirus status with high specificity and sensitivity.

The assay was immunoSEQ multiplex PCR, and TCRdb's table has in-frame clones only and misses some. This sample yields about 150,000 clones, of which about 86% are seen a single time; about 2.2% belongs to the top ten. A note on this clone: Its specificity is unknown.

The sample consisted of PBMCs. The clonotype was recovered from a human donor in good health.

CDR3 bases: TGCAGCGTCCGAAGCCGGACAGGGAACAACGAGCAGTACTTC. This encodes CSVRSRTGNNEQYF. The chain is built from TRBV29-1 and TRBJ2-7; 8 bases line up with TRBD1. The J segment lost 5 bases and the V segment lost 6 bases, leaving 12 bases of the junction unmatched. From germline, CDR1 is SQVTM and CDR2 ANQGSEA. This CDR3 contains 14 residues.